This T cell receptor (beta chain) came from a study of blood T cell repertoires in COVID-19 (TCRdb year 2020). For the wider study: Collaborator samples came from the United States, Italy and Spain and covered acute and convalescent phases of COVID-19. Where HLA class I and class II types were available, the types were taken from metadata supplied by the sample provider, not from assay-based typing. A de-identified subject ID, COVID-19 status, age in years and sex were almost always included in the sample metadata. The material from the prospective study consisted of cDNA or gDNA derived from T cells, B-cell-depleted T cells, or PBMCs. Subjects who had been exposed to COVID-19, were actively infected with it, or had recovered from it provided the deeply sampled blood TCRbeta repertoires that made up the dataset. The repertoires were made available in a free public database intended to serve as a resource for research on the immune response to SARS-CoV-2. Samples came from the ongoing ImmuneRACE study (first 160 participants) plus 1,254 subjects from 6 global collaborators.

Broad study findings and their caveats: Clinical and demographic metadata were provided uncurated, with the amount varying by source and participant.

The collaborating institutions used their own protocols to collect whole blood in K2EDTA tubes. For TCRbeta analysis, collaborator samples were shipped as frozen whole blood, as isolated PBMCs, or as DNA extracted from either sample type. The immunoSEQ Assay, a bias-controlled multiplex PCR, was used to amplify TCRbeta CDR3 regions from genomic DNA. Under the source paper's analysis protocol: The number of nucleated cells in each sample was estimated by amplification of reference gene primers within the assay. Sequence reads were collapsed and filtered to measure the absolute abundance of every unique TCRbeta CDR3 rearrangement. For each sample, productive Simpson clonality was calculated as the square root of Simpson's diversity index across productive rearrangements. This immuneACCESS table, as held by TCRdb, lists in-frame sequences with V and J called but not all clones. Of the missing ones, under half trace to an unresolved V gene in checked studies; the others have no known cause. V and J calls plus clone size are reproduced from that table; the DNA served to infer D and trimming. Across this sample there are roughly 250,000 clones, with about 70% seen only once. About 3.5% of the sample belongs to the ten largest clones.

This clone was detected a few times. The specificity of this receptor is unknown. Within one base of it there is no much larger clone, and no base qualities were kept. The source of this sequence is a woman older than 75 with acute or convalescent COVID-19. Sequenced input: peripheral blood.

The DNA sequence is as follows: TGTGCCAGCAGTCGGACAGACGCGAACACCGGGGAGCTGTTTTTT. Translated, this gives CASSRTDANTGELFF. The chain employs TRBV6-6 and TRBJ2-2, and TRBD1 may be the D gene, going by 6 matching bases. V loses 5 bases, J loses 0 bases, and the germline ends lie 10 bases apart. CDR1 MNHNY and CDR2 SVGAGI were looked up in the germline V gene (reference sequence). The CDR3 numbers 15 residues from cysteine through phenylalanine. Only CDR3 DNA is held: 45 bases, read in frame from base 1.